This is a list of T cell receptor beta chains from one sample in a study of shared clonotypes between healthy human individuals. Measured with immunoSEQ multiplex PCR; TCRdb has only the in-frame clones, and not every one. The sample shows under 1,900,000 clones, around 98.5% of them seen only once. The sample taken for sequencing was naive CD4+ T cells sorted from blood. The source is a man aged 25-45 years in good health. The CDR3 runs from the conserved cysteine through the conserved F or W. A D gene is named only where the DNA matches it firmly. Where a row states a size, it is once, few, many or the class of an expanded clone; other rows omit it.

V gene	J gene	clone size	D gene	CDR3 protein	CDR3 DNA
TRBV7-9	TRBJ2-7	-	-	CASSHTGGYEQYF	TGTGCCAGCAGCCACACTGGAGGCTACGAGCAGTACTTC
TRBV15	TRBJ1-2	-	-	CATSVQTEYGYTF	TGTGCCACCAGCGTCCAGACGGAATATGGCTACACCTTC
TRBV25-1	TRBJ2-3	-	-	CAAARGTDTQYF	TGTGCCGCCGCGAGGGGCACAGATACGCAGTATTTT
TRBV5-1	TRBJ2-5	-	-	CASSGGQVEETQYF	TGCGCCAGCAGCGGGGGACAAGTAGAAGAGACCCAGTACTTC
TRBV18	TRBJ2-5	-	-	CASSPALRETQYF	TGTGCCAGCTCACCCGCACTACGAGAGACCCAGTACTTC
TRBV5-4	TRBJ2-7	-	-	CASSFSGREQYF	TGTGCCAGCAGCTTCTCGGGCCGCGAGCAGTACTTC
TRBV18	TRBJ2-7	-	TRBD1	CASSTNTGGEYEQYF	TGTGCCAGCTCAACTAACACAGGGGGTGAATACGAGCAGTACTTC
TRBV6-1	TRBJ2-3	-	-	CASTLSLATDTQYF	TGTGCCAGCACCCTAAGCTTAGCCACAGATACGCAGTATTTT
TRBV13	TRBJ2-7	-	TRBD2	CASKLLAGGTVSEQYF	TGTGCCAGCAAGTTGCTAGCGGGAGGAACTGTCTCCGAGCAGTACTTC
TRBV11-2	TRBJ1-5	-	-	CASSDSPVEPQHF	TGTGCCAGCTCGGACAGCCCGGTAGAGCCCCAGCATTTT
TRBV5-1	TRBJ2-7	once	-	CASSLEQGGWEQYF	TGCGCCAGCAGCTTGGAACAGGGAGGGTGGGAGCAGTACTTC
TRBV6-1	TRBJ2-7	-	TRBD1	CASSRAGGPGEQYF	TGTGCCAGCAGTAGAGCAGGGGGCCCGGGGGAGCAGTACTTC
TRBV5-1	TRBJ2-3	-	-	CASSFIGSNSDTQYF	TGCGCCAGCAGCTTCATCGGGAGTAACTCAGATACGCAGTATTTT
TRBV5-8	TRBJ2-7	-	-	CASSSDASSYEQYF	TGTGCCAGCAGCTCCGACGCGAGCTCCTACGAGCAGTACTTC
TRBV19	TRBJ2-2	-	TRBD1	CASRSDRGSVSTGELFF	TGTGCCAGCCGGTCGGACAGGGGGTCGGTGTCAACCGGGGAGCTGTTTTTT
TRBV10-3	TRBJ2-1	-	-	CAISELASGNEQFF	TGTGCCATCAGTGAGTTAGCGTCTGGCAATGAGCAGTTCTTC
TRBV29-1	TRBJ2-7	-	TRBD2	CSVAGLAGNSYEQYF	TGCAGCGTAGCGGGACTAGCGGGGAACTCCTACGAGCAGTACTTC
TRBV6-6	TRBJ1-1	-	-	CASSLLQTNTEAFF	TGTGCCAGCAGCTTACTACAAACGAACACTGAAGCTTTCTTT
TRBV9	TRBJ2-3	-	TRBD2	CASSVPSGRGDTQYF	TGTGCCAGCAGCGTTCCAAGCGGGAGGGGAGATACGCAGTATTTT
TRBV29-1	TRBJ2-5	-	TRBD1	CSVETGAETQYF	TGCAGCGTTGAAACAGGGGCGGAGACCCAGTACTTC
TRBV7-9	TRBJ2-7	-	TRBD2	CSSGSYEQYF	TGTTCGAGCGGGAGTTACGAGCAGTACTTC
TRBV9	TRBJ2-5	-	TRBD1	CASSVGGQGLIETQYF	TGTGCCAGCAGCGTAGGGGGACAGGGGCTTATAGAGACCCAGTACTTC
TRBV25-1	TRBJ2-6	-	TRBD1	CASSVTGAGANVLTF	TGTGCCAGCAGTGTCACAGGGGCTGGGGCCAACGTCCTGACTTTC
TRBV5-1	TRBJ2-7	-	TRBD2	CASSLVPSGLAGVTPPSEQYF	TGCGCCAGCAGCTTGGTCCCCTCAGGGCTAGCGGGAGTAACCCCCCCCTCCGAGCAGTACTTC